These T cell receptor beta chains were read from a single sample in a study of technical replicates of blood from a handful of donors. Measured with immunoSEQ multiplex PCR; TCRdb has only the in-frame clones, and not every one. The sample shows tens of thousands of clones, roughly 92% of them seen only once. Sequenced material: PBMCs. These receptors were obtained from a human donor in good health. Some clones in this sample may be carry-over from other donors' samples. CDR3s include the opening cysteine and the closing phenylalanine or tryptophan. D genes are given only for firm matches. Rows give clone size only sometimes, using once, few, many, or a class for an expanded clone.

>TRBJ2-3|.|few|TRBV11-3
TGTGCCAGCAGCTTTAGGTATTTT
CASSFRYF
>TRBJ2-7|.|.|TRBV5-6
TGTGCCAGCAGCTTGGTCGACAATGACTACGAGCAGTACTTC
CASSLVDNDYEQYF
>TRBJ1-2|TRBD1|.|TRBV19
TGTGCCACCCTACCCCGGGACAGGGTAAAAGCTAACTATGGCTACACCTTC
CATLPRDRVKANYGYTF
>TRBJ1-4|TRBD1|.|TRBV5-1
TGCGCCAGCAGCCTCCGGGGACAGGGGTATGAAAAACTGTTTTTT
CASSLRGQGYEKLFF
>TRBJ1-2|TRBD1|.|TRBV5-5
TGTGCCAGCAGCTCGGACAGGAGCTATGGCTACACCTTC
CASSSDRSYGYTF
>TRBJ1-4|TRBD1|.|TRBV5-1
TGCGCCAGCAGCTCGACAGGGACTAATGAAAAACTGTTTTTT
CASSSTGTNEKLFF
>TRBJ2-5|TRBD2|.|TRBV9
TGTGCCAGCAGCGTAGCGGGACTAGCGGGGGGATTAGAGACCCAGTACTTC
CASSVAGLAGGLETQYF
>TRBJ1-5|.|.|TRBV19
TGTGCCAGTAGCGAGACAGGATATCAGCCCCAGCATTTT
CASSETGYQPQHF
>TRBJ1-2|.|.|TRBV6-1
TGTGCCAGCAGTACAGACAGGACCGCTAACTATGGCTACACCTTC
CASSTDRTANYGYTF
>TRBJ2-2|TRBD1|.|TRBV5-1
TGCGCCAGCAGCTTTGAGGGGGCGCAAGGCGGGGAGCTGTTTTTT
CASSFEGAQGGELFF
>TRBJ2-1|.|.|TRBV20-1
TGCAGTGCGCGACAGGACGAGCAGTTCTTC
CSARQDEQFF
>TRBJ1-3|.|once|TRBV7-8
TGTGCCAGCAGCCCGAACCCAGGGTTGGGTGGAAACACCATATATTTT
CASSPNPGLGGNTIYF
>TRBJ2-3|TRBD1|.|TRBV7-3
TGTGCCAGCAGCCCGGGACAGAGCACAGATACGCAGTATTTT
CASSPGQSTDTQYF
>TRBJ2-3|TRBD2|.|TRBV28
TGTGCCAGTCTAGCGGGAGGCGGTACAGATACGCAGTATTTT
CASLAGGGTDTQYF
>TRBJ2-7|TRBD2|.|TRBV4-2
TGTGCCAGCAGCCAAGAGGGGGGGGAGTCCTACGAGCAGTACTTC
CASSQEGGESYEQYF
>TRBJ2-7|TRBD2|.|TRBV7-6
TGTGCCAGCAGCCTAGCGGGTGGGCTTTCCTACGAGCAGTACTTC
CASSLAGGLSYEQYF
>TRBJ1-1|.|.|TRBV19
TGTGCCAGTAGCTGGCGGGGCTACACTGAAGCTTTCTTT
CASSWRGYTEAFF
>TRBJ2-2|TRBD2|.|TRBV7-9
TGTGCCAGCAGCCGGACTAGCTCCTTTTCCGGGGAGCTGTTTTTT
CASSRTSSFSGELFF
>TRBJ2-3|TRBD2|.|TRBV29-1
TGCAGCGTGGTATCAATAGCGGGGCATACGCAGTATTTT
CSVVSIAGHTQYF
>TRBJ2-7|.|.|TRBV29-1
TGCAGCGTTGCAGGGAATGAGCAGTACTTC
CSVAGNEQYF
>TRBJ1-2|.|.|TRBV5-1
TGCGCCAGCAGCTTGGGACAGTCTGGTTATGGCTACACCTTC
CASSLGQSGYGYTF
>TRBJ1-2|.|.|TRBV2
TGTGCCAGCAGGCAGGGAGGCGATGGCTACACCTTC
CASRQGGDGYTF
>TRBJ2-5|.|.|TRBV7-8
TGTGCCAGCAGCCGGACATCCCGAGGGACCCAGTACTTC
CASSRTSRGTQYF
>TRBJ1-1|.|.|TRBV7-2
TGTGCCAGCATGCCGCAGCCAGGGAACACTGAAGCTTTCTTT
CASMPQPGNTEAFF
>TRBJ2-7|TRBD1|.|TRBV2
TGTGCCAGCAGTGAAGTCGTACAGGGGGAGATTGAGCAGTACTTC
CASSEVVQGEIEQYF
>TRBJ1-2|.|.|TRBV5-6
TGTGCCAGCAGCCTTAGGGGTTTGTCCTATGGCTACACCTTC
CASSLRGLSYGYTF
>TRBJ2-3|.|.|TRBV19
TGTGCCAGTAATAAGATGTCTTCGGCAGATACGCAGTATTTT
CASNKMSSADTQYF
>TRBJ1-2|.|medium-sized|TRBV18
TGTGCCAGCTCACCACCCGGGGTGAGTGGCTACACCTTC
CASSPPGVSGYTF
>TRBJ2-7|.|.|TRBV6-1
TGTGCCAGCAGTGAAGCCCCGAGGATCCCTCGGGAGCAGTACTTC
CASSEAPRIPREQYF
>TRBJ2-2|.|.|TRBV6-5
TGTGCCAGCGCGGGTGTTCTGAACACCGGGGAGCTGTTTTTT
CASAGVLNTGELFF
>TRBJ1-2|.|.|TRBV14
TGTGCCAGCAGCCAAGATCTGGCTGATAACTATGGCTACACCTTC
CASSQDLADNYGYTF
>TRBJ2-5|.|.|TRBV7-9
TGTGCCAGCAGCTTTGCGTCAGAGACCCAGTACTTC
CASSFASETQYF
>TRBJ1-2|TRBD1|once|TRBV9
TGTGCCAGCAGCGCCCTTGGACAGGCCCCTCTCGGCTACACCTTC
CASSALGQAPLGYTF
>TRBJ2-1|.|.|TRBV2
TGTGCCAGCAGCCAGCGGGTACAAGTTTCCAATGAGCAGTTCTTC
CASSQRVQVSNEQFF
>TRBJ2-7|.|.|TRBV5-1
TGCGCCAGCAGCTTGGGACTGAACGAGCAGTACTTC
CASSLGLNEQYF
>TRBJ2-1|.|few|TRBV19
TGTGCCAGTAGTGGGGGGGCCTTGAATGAGCAGTTCTTC
CASSGGALNEQFF
>TRBJ2-1|TRBD1|.|TRBV7-2
TGTGCCAGCAGCTCTCAGACAGGGACCTACAATGAGCAGTTCTTC
CASSSQTGTYNEQFF
>TRBJ1-3|.|.|TRBV5-6
TGTGCCAGCAGCTTGAGGGGTGCCCACTCTGGAAACACCATATATTTT
CASSLRGAHSGNTIYF
>TRBJ1-3|.|.|TRBV13
TGTGCCAGCAGCTTAGACAGCTCCTCTGGAAACACCATATATTTT
CASSLDSSSGNTIYF
>TRBJ2-7|.|.|TRBV5-4
TGTGCCAGCAGCATGTTGACAGAGAACGAGCAGTACTTC
CASSMLTENEQYF
>TRBJ2-2|.|.|TRBV11-3
TGTGCCAGCAGCGTCCGGACGGGGGTCGGGGAGCTGTTTTTT
CASSVRTGVGELFF
>TRBJ1-2|TRBD1|.|TRBV25-1
TGTGCCAGCAGTGCAGGGGGCGAGGGCTATGGCTACACCTTC
CASSAGGEGYGYTF
>TRBJ1-1|TRBD1|few|TRBV5-6
TGTGCCAGCAGCACTCCGGGACAGAAGAACACTGAAGCTTTCTTT
CASSTPGQKNTEAFF
>TRBJ1-1|.|.|TRBV5-1
TGCGCCAGCAGCGAACAGGCTATGAACACTGAAGCTTTCTTT
CASSEQAMNTEAFF
>TRBJ2-1|.|once|TRBV6-5
TGTGCCAGCAGCCCCTGGGGGCAAGGAAATGAGCAGTTCTTC
CASSPWGQGNEQFF
>TRBJ2-2|.|.|TRBV19
TGTGCCAGTAGTATTGAGGTGCGGAACACCGGGGAGCTGTTTTTT
CASSIEVRNTGELFF
>TRBJ2-5|.|.|TRBV5-1
TGCGCCAGCAGCCCGGGGACATCCCAAGAGACCCAGTACTTC
CASSPGTSQETQYF
>TRBJ1-3|.|.|TRBV4-3
TGCGCCAGCAGCCGCGTCGGGGCTGGAAACACCATATATTTT
CASSRVGAGNTIYF
>TRBJ2-5|TRBD2|.|TRBV7-9
TGTGCCAGCAGCTTCTCGACTAGCGGGGATAGGTACCAAGAGACCCAGTACTTC
CASSFSTSGDRYQETQYF
>TRBJ2-1|TRBD2|.|TRBV5-4
TGTGCCAGCAGCCGGACTAGCGGGGGTTACAATGAGCAGTTCTTC
CASSRTSGGYNEQFF
>TRBJ2-1|.|.|TRBV7-8
TGTGCCAGCAGCTTAGGGACTGACAATGAGCAGTTCTTC
CASSLGTDNEQFF
>TRBJ1-1|.|few|TRBV30
TGTGCCTGCCTATGGGGGGACGGCACTGAAGCTTTCTTT
CACLWGDGTEAFF
>TRBJ1-4|TRBD1|.|TRBV28
TGTGCCAGCAGTATAACCGGGACAGGGGTCGAAAAACTGTTTTTT
CASSITGTGVEKLFF